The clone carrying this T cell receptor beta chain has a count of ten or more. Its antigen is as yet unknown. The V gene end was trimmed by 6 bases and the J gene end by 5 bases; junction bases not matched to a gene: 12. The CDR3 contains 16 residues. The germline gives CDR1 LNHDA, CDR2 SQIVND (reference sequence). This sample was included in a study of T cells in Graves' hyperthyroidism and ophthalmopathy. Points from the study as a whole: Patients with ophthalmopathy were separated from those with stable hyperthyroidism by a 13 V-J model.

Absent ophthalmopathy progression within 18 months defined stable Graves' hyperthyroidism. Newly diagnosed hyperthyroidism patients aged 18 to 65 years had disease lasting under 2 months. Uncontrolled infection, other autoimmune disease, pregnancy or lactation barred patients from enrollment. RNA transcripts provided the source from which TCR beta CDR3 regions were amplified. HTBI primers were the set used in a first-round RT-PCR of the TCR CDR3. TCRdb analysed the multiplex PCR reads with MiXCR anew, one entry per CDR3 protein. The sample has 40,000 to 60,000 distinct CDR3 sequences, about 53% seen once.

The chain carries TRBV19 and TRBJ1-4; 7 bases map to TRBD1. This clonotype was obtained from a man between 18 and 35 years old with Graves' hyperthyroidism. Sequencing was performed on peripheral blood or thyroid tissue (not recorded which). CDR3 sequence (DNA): TGTGCCAGTAGCCAATGGCCGGGACAGAAGAATGAAAAACTGTTTTTT. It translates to CASSQWPGQKNEKLFF.